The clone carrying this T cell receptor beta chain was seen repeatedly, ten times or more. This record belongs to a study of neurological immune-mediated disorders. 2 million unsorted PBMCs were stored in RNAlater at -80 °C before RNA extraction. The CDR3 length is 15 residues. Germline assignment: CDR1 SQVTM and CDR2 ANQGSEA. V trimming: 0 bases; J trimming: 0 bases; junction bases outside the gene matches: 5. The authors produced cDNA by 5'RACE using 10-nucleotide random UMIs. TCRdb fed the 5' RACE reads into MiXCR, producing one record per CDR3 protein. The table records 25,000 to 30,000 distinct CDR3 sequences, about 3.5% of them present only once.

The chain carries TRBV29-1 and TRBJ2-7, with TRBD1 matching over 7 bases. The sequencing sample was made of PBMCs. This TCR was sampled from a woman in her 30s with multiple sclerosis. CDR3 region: CSVEEPTGLSYEQYF. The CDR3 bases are TGCAGCGTTGAAGAGCCGACAGGGCTCTCCTACGAGCAGTACTTC.